The sample holds many counts of the clone carrying this T cell receptor (beta chain). One entry per CDR3 protein, called by TCRdb with MiXCR from the 5' RACE reads. The profile shows 300,000 to 400,000 distinct CDR3 sequences, more than 5.5% of them singletons. Germline values: CDR1 DFQATT, CDR2 SNEGSKA (reference sequence). V was shortened by 7 bases and J by 0 bases, with 19 bases between the two germline ends. The CDR3 extends over 16 amino acids. The data belong to a study of T cells after yellow fever vaccination. The sequence came from a man aged 30 to 45 who received the YFV17D yellow fever vaccine. The sequencing used PBMCs, collected 5 days after the yellow fever booster vaccination. The J gene is TRBJ2-1, the V gene TRBV20-1; D ambiguous. The CDR3 loop is CSVAPWRPSSYNEQFF. In DNA form, the CDR3 reads TGCAGTGTCGCACCCTGGCGGCCTAGCTCCTACAATGAGCAGTTCTTC.